The rows below give T cell receptor beta chains drawn from one sample of a study of T-cell reconstitution after alpha-beta-depleted transplantation in children. Each CDR3 protein is one row after TCRdb ran MiXCR on the PCR reads. The table shows roughly 120,000 distinct CDR3 sequences, with over 9% occurring only once. Sample: PBMCs from the stem cell graft donor, taken from the stem cell graft. These receptors all stem from a human donor who donated a stem cell graft to a child with acute lymphoblastic leukemia. Both conserved end residues are part of each CDR3.

v_gene: TRBV5-1; j_gene: TRBJ2-1; CDR3aa: CASSPRSNPYNEQFF
v_gene: TRBV20-1; j_gene: TRBJ2-5; CDR3aa: CSATEGSHHQETQYF
v_gene: TRBV15; j_gene: TRBJ2-7; CDR3aa: CATEGQYSYEQYF
v_gene: TRBV20-1; j_gene: TRBJ2-5; CDR3aa: CSARKPGNQETQYF
v_gene: TRBV29-1; j_gene: TRBJ2-1; CDR3aa: CSVEGTSGRSSEQFF
v_gene: TRBV29-1; j_gene: TRBJ2-1; CDR3aa: CSVEDHERGGGNEQFF
v_gene: TRBV27; j_gene: TRBJ2-3; CDR3aa: CASSLGTSGPTDTQYF
v_gene: TRBV9; j_gene: TRBJ2-2; CDR3aa: CASSPSDSRELFF
v_gene: TRBV6-5; j_gene: TRBJ2-1; CDR3aa: CASSPAGTGRRDEQFF
v_gene: TRBV20-1; j_gene: TRBJ2-7; CDR3aa: CSATSGDSHSYEQYF
v_gene: TRBV7-2; j_gene: TRBJ2-6; CDR3aa: CASSTQGTPGANLLTF
v_gene: TRBV7-3; j_gene: TRBJ2-1; CDR3aa: CASSLSLAGDRSDYNEQFF
v_gene: TRBV7-6; j_gene: TRBJ2-2; CDR3aa: CASSHRTGTNTGELFF
v_gene: TRBV13; j_gene: TRBJ2-3; CDR3aa: CASSPPGLLSTDTQYF
v_gene: TRBV20-1; j_gene: TRBJ2-3; CDR3aa: CSARPLQGRGTDTQYF
v_gene: TRBV5-1; j_gene: TRBJ2-2; CDR3aa: CASSFRASGRGSGELFF
v_gene: TRBV20-1; j_gene: TRBJ2-1; CDR3aa: CSVPKRLTSGLSNNEQFF
v_gene: TRBV5-1; j_gene: TRBJ2-7; CDR3aa: CASINFPGQAAGEQYF
v_gene: TRBV6-5; j_gene: TRBJ2-7; CDR3aa: CASSYGPGGPTSRAYF
v_gene: TRBV7-8; j_gene: TRBJ2-2; CDR3aa: CASSLYGDSANTGELFF
v_gene: TRBV12-5; j_gene: TRBJ1-1; CDR3aa: CASGYLVNTEAFF
v_gene: TRBV18; j_gene: TRBJ2-1; CDR3aa: CASSRTGQGFNEQFF
v_gene: TRBV7-2; j_gene: TRBJ2-5; CDR3aa: CASSFFREGETQYF
v_gene: TRBV12-3/TRBV12-4; j_gene: TRBJ1-6; CDR3aa: CASTADRANSPLHF
v_gene: TRBV29-1; j_gene: TRBJ2-3; CDR3aa: CSVEDPETRTDTQYF
v_gene: TRBV20-1; j_gene: TRBJ1-2; CDR3aa: CSARIPRQLPNYGYTF
v_gene: TRBV7-2; j_gene: TRBJ2-7; CDR3aa: CASSWGTGNYEQYF
v_gene: TRBV20-1; j_gene: TRBJ2-7; CDR3aa: CSASAWGSGRYEQYF
v_gene: TRBV5-4; j_gene: TRBJ1-1; CDR3aa: CASSFVREGEAFF
v_gene: TRBV29-1; j_gene: TRBJ2-3; CDR3aa: CSVEGVTDTQYF
v_gene: TRBV6-1; j_gene: TRBJ1-5; CDR3aa: CASSVSWTGTNQPQHF
v_gene: TRBV27; j_gene: TRBJ2-5; CDR3aa: CASSLSSGLETQYF
v_gene: TRBV5-1; j_gene: TRBJ2-2; CDR3aa: CASSFSALGNTGELFF
v_gene: TRBV7-2; j_gene: TRBJ2-7; CDR3aa: CASSSRQGIHTYEQYF
v_gene: TRBV6-1; j_gene: TRBJ1-6; CDR3aa: CASNLIGRGRSGNSPLHF
v_gene: TRBV20-1; j_gene: TRBJ2-7; CDR3aa: CSARAEGLNYEQYF
v_gene: TRBV7-9; j_gene: TRBJ2-3; CDR3aa: CASSLLAGTDTQYF
v_gene: TRBV20-1; j_gene: TRBJ1-3; CDR3aa: CSARAGQTSGNTIYF
v_gene: TRBV6-5; j_gene: TRBJ2-2; CDR3aa: CASSIPDRSKVVTANTGELFF
v_gene: TRBV2; j_gene: TRBJ2-1; CDR3aa: CASSESRTSGYNEQFF
v_gene: TRBV20-1; j_gene: TRBJ1-6; CDR3aa: CSARDREGGNSPLHF
v_gene: TRBV5-1; j_gene: TRBJ2-3; CDR3aa: CASSIGTDTQYF
v_gene: TRBV21-1; j_gene: TRBJ2-3; CDR3aa: CASSNPAGDADTQYF
v_gene: TRBV6-1; j_gene: TRBJ1-2; CDR3aa: CATKRDGGYGYTF
v_gene: TRBV4-1; j_gene: TRBJ2-7; CDR3aa: CASSQDYAYEQYF
v_gene: TRBV24-1; j_gene: TRBJ2-2; CDR3aa: CATSDLEDGETTGELFF
v_gene: TRBV7-2; j_gene: TRBJ2-7; CDR3aa: CASSLGTALSYEQYF
v_gene: TRBV29-1; j_gene: TRBJ2-7; CDR3aa: CSVAVTTSPYEQYF
v_gene: TRBV12-3/TRBV12-4; j_gene: TRBJ2-4; CDR3aa: CASSPPLGLNIQYF